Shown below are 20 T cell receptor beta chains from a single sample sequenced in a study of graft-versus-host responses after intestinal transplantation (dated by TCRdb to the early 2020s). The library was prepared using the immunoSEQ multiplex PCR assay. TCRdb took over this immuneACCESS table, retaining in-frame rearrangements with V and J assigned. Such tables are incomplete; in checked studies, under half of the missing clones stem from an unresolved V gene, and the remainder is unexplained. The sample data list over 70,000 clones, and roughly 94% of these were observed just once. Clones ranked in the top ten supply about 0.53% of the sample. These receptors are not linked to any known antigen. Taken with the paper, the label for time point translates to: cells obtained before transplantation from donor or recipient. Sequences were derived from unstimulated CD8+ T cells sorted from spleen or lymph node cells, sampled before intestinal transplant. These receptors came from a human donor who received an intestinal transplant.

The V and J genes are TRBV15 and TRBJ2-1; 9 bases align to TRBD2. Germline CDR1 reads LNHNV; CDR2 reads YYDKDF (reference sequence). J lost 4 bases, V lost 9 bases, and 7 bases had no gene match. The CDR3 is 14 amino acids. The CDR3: CATDSGREYNEQFF. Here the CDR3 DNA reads TGTGCCACAGATAGCGGGAGAGAATACAATGAGCAGTTCTTC.

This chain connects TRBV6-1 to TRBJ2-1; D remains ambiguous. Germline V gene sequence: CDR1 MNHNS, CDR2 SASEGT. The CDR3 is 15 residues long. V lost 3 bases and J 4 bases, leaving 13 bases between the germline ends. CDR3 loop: CASSESTLLYNEQFF. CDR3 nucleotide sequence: TGTGCCAGCAGTGAGTCTACCCTACTTTACAATGAGCAGTTCTTC.

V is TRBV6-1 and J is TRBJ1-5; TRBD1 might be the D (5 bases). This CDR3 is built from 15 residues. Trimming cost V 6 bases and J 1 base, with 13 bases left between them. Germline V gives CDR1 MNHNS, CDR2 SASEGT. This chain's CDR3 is CASRDTWSSNQPQHF. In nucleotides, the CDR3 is TGTGCCAGCAGGGACACCTGGTCGAGCAATCAGCCCCAGCATTTT.

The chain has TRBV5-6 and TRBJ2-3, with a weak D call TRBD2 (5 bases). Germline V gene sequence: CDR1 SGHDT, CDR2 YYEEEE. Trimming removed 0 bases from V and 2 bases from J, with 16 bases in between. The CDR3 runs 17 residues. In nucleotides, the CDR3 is TGTGCCAGCAGCTTGGTGGTCGGACTTTGGCCCACAGATACGCAGTATTTT. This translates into CASSLVVGLWPTDTQYF.

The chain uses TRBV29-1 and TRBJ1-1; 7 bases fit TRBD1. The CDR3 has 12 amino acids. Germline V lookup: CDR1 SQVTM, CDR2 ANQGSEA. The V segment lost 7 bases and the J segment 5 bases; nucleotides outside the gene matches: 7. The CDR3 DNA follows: TGCAGCGAAGAACAGGGGAATACTGAAGCTTTCTTT. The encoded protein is CSEEQGNTEAFF.

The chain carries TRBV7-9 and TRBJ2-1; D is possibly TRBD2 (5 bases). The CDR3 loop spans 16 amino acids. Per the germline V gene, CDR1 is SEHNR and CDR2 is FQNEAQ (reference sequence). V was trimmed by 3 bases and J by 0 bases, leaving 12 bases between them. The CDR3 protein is CASSLGVAISYNEQFF. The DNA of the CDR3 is TGTGCCAGCAGCTTGGGAGTAGCAATCTCCTACAATGAGCAGTTCTTC.

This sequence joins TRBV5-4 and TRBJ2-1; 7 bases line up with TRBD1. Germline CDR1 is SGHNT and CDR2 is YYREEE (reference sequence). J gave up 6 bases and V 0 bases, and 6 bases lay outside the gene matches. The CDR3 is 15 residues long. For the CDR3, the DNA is TGTGCCAGCAGCTTGGGACAGGGTGGAGGCAATGAGCAGTTCTTC. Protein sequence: CASSLGQGGGNEQFF.

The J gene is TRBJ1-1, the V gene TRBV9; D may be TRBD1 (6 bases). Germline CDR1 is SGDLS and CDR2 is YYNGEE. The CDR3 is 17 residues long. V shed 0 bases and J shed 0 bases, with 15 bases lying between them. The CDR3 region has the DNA TGTGCCAGCAGCGTAGCTGCGGACAGAGGGATGAACACTGAAGCTTTCTTT. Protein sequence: CASSVAADRGMNTEAFF. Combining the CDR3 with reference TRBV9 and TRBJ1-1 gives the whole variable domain DSGVTQTPKHLITATGQRVTLRCSPRSGDLSVYWYQQSLDQGLQFLIQYYNGEERAKGNILERFSAQQFPDLHSELNLSSLELGDSALYFCASSVAADRGMNTEAFFGQGTRLTVV.

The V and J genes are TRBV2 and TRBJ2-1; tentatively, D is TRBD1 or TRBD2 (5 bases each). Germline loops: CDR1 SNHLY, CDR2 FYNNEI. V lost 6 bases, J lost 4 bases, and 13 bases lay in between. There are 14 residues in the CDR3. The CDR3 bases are TGTGCCAGCAGCGCCGGGACCAGATACAATGAGCAGTTCTTC. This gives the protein CASSAGTRYNEQFF.

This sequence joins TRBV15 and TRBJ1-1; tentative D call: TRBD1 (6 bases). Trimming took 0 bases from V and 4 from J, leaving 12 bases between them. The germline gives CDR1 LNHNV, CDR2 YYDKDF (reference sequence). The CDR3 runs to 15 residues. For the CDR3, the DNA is TGTGCCACCAGCAGAGATCGAGGGGGAGGCACTGAAGCTTTCTTT. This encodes CATSRDRGGGTEAFF. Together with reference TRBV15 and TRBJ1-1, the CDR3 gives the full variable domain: DAMVIQNPRYQVTQFGKPVTLSCSQTLNHNVMYWYQQKSSQAPKLLFHYYDKDFNNEADTPDNFQSRRPNTSFCFLDIRSPGLGDTAMYLCATSRDRGGGTEAFFGQGTRLTVV.

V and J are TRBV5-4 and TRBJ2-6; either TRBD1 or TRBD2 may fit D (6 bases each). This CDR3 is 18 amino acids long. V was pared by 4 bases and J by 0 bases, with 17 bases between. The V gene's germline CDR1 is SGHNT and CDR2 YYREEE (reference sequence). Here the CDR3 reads CASSAYGGRLSGANVLTF. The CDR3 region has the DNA TGTGCCAGCAGCGCCTATGGGGGGCGGCTCTCTGGGGCCAACGTCCTGACTTTC.

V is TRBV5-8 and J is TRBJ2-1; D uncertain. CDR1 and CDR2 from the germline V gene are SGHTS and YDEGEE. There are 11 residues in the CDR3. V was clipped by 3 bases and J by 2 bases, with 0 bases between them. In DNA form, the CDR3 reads TGTGCCAGCAGCTCCTACAATGAGCAGTTCTTC. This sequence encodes CASSSYNEQFF.

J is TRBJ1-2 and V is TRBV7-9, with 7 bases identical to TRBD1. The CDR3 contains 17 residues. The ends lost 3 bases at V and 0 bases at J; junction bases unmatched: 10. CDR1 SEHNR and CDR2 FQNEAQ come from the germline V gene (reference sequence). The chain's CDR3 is CASSFLDRSNANYGYTF. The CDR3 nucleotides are TGTGCCAGCAGCTTCTTGGACAGGTCCAACGCTAACTATGGCTACACCTTC.

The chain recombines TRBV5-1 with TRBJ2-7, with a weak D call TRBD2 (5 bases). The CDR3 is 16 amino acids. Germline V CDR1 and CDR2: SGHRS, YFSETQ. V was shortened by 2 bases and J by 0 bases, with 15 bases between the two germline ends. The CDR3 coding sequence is TGCGCCAGCAGCTTCAGTTTTGAGGGCGGCTCCTACGAGCAGTACTTC. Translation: CASSFSFEGGSYEQYF.

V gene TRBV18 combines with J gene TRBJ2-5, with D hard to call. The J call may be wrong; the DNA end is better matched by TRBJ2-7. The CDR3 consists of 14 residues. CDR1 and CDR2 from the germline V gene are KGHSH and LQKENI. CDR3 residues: CASSPMTGNDEQYF. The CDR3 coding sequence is TGTGCCAGCTCACCAATGACCGGCAATGACGAGCAGTACTTC.

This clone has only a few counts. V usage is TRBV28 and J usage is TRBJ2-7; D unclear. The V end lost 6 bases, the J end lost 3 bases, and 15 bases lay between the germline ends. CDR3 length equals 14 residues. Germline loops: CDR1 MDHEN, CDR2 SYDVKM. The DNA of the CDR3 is TGTGCCAGCAGCCCCCTCGCCAGATACTACGAGCAGTACTTC. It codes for CASSPLARYYEQYF.

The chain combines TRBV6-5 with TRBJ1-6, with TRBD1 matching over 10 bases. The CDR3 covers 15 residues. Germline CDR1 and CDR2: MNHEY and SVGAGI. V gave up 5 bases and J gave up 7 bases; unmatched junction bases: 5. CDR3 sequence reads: CASSLTGGMNSPLHF. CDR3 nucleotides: TGTGCCAGCAGTCTGACAGGGGGCATGAATTCACCCCTCCACTTT.

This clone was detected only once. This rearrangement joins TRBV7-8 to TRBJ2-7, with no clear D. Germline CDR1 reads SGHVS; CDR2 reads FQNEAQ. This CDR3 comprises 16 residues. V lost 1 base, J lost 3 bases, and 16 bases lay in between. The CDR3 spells CASSLEGWFLVYEQYF. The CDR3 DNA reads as TGTGCCAGCAGCTTAGAGGGCTGGTTCTTGGTCTACGAGCAGTACTTC.

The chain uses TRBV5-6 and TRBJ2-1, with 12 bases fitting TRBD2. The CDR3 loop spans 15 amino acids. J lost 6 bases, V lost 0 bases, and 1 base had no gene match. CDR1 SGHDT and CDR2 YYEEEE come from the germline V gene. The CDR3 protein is CASSLGTSGINEQFF. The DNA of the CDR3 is TGTGCCAGCAGCTTGGGGACTAGCGGGATCAATGAGCAGTTCTTC.

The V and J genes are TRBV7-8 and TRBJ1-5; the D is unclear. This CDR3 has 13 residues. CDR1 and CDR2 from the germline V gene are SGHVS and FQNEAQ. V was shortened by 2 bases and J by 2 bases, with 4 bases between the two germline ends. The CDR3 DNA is TGTGCCAGCAGCTTAAGTGGCAATCAGCCCCAGCATTTT. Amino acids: CASSLSGNQPQHF.